The entry that follows covers one T cell receptor beta chain sequence. The data are from a study of chronic HIV infection and antiretroviral therapy. This CDR3 is 11 amino acids long. Trimming shortened V by 5 bases and J by 5 bases, and 9 bases separated the two germline ends. Germline V CDR1 and CDR2: DFQATT, SNEGSKA (reference sequence). Using its own MiXCR run on the 5' RACE reads, TCRdb lists one record per CDR3 protein. The sample shows about 38,000 distinct CDR3 sequences, 7.5% to 9% of them seen only once. Specimen: peripheral blood. The V call is TRBV20-1, the J call TRBJ2-5, with D uncertain. This clonotype originated in an adult who had HIV and had not received antiretroviral therapy, or was an uninfected healthy control (not recorded which). Written as DNA, the CDR3 is TGCAGTGCTCTTATAGTGGAGACCCAGTACTTC. It codes for CSALIVETQYF.